This is a list of T cell receptor beta chains from one sample in a study of T cells in Graves' hyperthyroidism and ophthalmopathy. TCRdb used MiXCR to reprocess the multiplex PCR reads, holding one entry per CDR3 protein. This sample has approximately 500,000 distinct CDR3 sequences; around 42% occur once, and the top ten carry approximately 7.5%. The sequenced material came from peripheral blood or thyroid tissue (not recorded which). These receptors were obtained from a woman under 30 with Graves' hyperthyroidism. Both conserved end residues are part of each CDR3. A D gene is named only where the DNA matches it firmly. A row's size may be missing; if present it is once, few, many or a size class.

TRBJ1-3,-,TRBV9,-,CASSVGSGDGYTIYF,TGTGCCAGCAGCGTAGGGTCAGGGGACGGCTACACCATATATTTT
TRBJ2-5,-,TRBV2,-,CASSALGGRGETQYF,TGTGCCAGCAGTGCGCTGGGGGGAAGGGGAGAGACCCAGTACTTC
TRBJ1-2,-,TRBV20-1,-,CSARDVASGRYGYTF,TGCAGTGCTAGAGATGTCGCTAGCGGGAGGTATGGCTACACCTTC
TRBJ1-1,-,TRBV2,-,CASSGGAHPAFF,TGTGCCAGCAGTGGCGGGGCGCACCCAGCTTTCTTT
TRBJ2-2,-,TRBV29-1,-,CSGRIGTGELFF,TGCAGCGGGAGAATCGGCACCGGGGAGCTGTTTTTT
TRBJ2-5,once,TRBV7-9,TRBD2,CASSLRRRGLAGGETQYF,TGTGCCAGCAGTTTACGGAGGCGGGGACTAGCGGGAGGAGAGACCCAGTACTTC
TRBJ1-1,many,TRBV5-1,TRBD1,CASSLSTGANTEAFF,TGCGCCAGCAGCCTAAGTACAGGGGCGAACACTGAAGCTTTCTTT
TRBJ2-7,many,TRBV11-2,-,CASSLGGDLYF,TGTGCCAGCAGCCTAGGGGGAGACCTATACTTC
TRBJ1-5,-,TRBV12-3/TRBV12-4,-,CASRERGRGESQPQHF,TGTGCCAGCAGGGAGAGAGGACGTGGGGAGAGTCAGCCCCAGCATTTT
TRBJ2-7,-,TRBV5-1,TRBD1,CASRPTGSYEQCF,TGCGCCAGCAGACCGACAGGGTCCTACGAGCAGTGCTTC
TRBJ1-2,-,TRBV7-6,-,CASSYPQGHHRGYTF,TGTGCCAGCAGCTACCCTCAGGGTCATCATCGCGGCTACACCTTC
TRBJ1-2,many,TRBV12-5,-,CASGSGDGYTF,TGTGCTAGTGGGTCAGGGGATGGCTACACCTTC
TRBJ2-3,-,TRBV29-1,-,CSVRGGAGSGDTRYF,TGCAGCGTCCGGGGTGGAGCAGGTTCAGGAGATACGCGGTATTTT
TRBJ1-1,-,TRBV29-1,-,CSLTAANTEAFF,TGCAGCTTGACGGCGGCGAACACTGAAGCTTTCTTT
TRBJ1-1,-,TRBV25-1,-,CASSIYLCSVEPGTLF,-
TRBJ2-7,-,TRBV20-1,TRBD2,CSAREGLAGLNEQYF,TGCAGTGCTAGAGAAGGGCTAGCGGGACTCAATGAGCAGTACTTC
TRBJ1-3,-,TRBV29-1,-,CSARPGLRDTIYF,TGCAGCGCCCGGCCTGGGTTGCGTGACACCATATATTTT
TRBJ2-2,many,TRBV9,-,CASEIRGSTGELFF,TGTGCCAGCGAGATCAGGGGCTCCACCGGGGAGCTGTTTTTT
TRBJ2-2,many,TRBV9,-,CASSVEIGRNTGELFF,TGTGCCAGCAGCGTAGAGATAGGGCGGAACACCGGGGAGCTGTTTTTT
TRBJ1-1,many,TRBV7-9,-,CASSSYRRWGNTEAFF,TGTGCCAGCAGCTCCTACCGACGGTGGGGGAACACTGAAGCTTTCTTT
TRBJ2-7,many,TRBV9,TRBD1,CASSVEGTGGEQYF,TGTGCCAGCAGCGTAGAAGGGACAGGAGGCGAGCAGTACTTC
TRBJ1-6,-,TRBV20-1,-,CSARTSGTANSPLHF,TGCAGTGCTAGAACTAGCGGGACGGCGAATTCACCCCTCCACTTT
TRBJ1-5,-,TRBV2,-,CASSDREWQPQHF,TGTGCCAGCAGTGACAGGGAGTGGCAGCCCCAGCATTTT
TRBJ1-2,-,TRBV7-9,TRBD1,CASSISGTGDYGYTF,TGTGCCAGCAGCATCTCCGGGACAGGGGACTATGGCTACACCTTC
TRBJ2-7,once,TRBV24-1,TRBD2,CATSPGRGIEQYF,TGTGCCACCTCCCCAGGGCGGGGGATCGAGCAGTACTTC
TRBJ1-5,-,TRBV18,-,CASSPPMGGNQPQHF,TGTGCCAGCTCACCACCAATGGGGGGCAATCAGCCCCAGCATTTT
TRBJ1-2,-,TRBV29-1,-,CSVEGSNRQDYGYTF,TGCAGCGTTGAAGGCTCAAACCGACAGGACTATGGCTACACCTTC
TRBJ2-1,-,TRBV7-8,-,CASSSWEEDNEQFF,TGTGCCAGCAGCTCGTGGGAAGAGGACAATGAGCAGTTCTTC
TRBJ2-7,once,TRBV6-2/TRBV6-3,-,CASSTGPWIEQYF,TGTGCCAGCAGCACGGGGCCTTGGATCGAGCAGTACTTC
TRBJ2-7,few,TRBV15,TRBD1,CATSRGTGLTYEQYF,TGTGCCACCAGCAGAGGGACAGGGCTAACCTACGAGCAGTACTTC
TRBJ2-7,few,TRBV4-1,TRBD2,CASSQVPGGGRRDEQYF,TGCGCCAGCAGCCAAGTCCCGGGGGGGGGGAGGAGGGACGAGCAGTACTTC
TRBJ1-5,many,TRBV7-2,-,CASSGLGGNQPQHF,TGTGCCAGCAGCGGTCTGGGAGGGAATCAGCCCCAGCATTTT
TRBJ1-2,-,TRBV5-6,TRBD1,CASSLRQGGASVYTF,TGTGCCAGCAGCCTCCGACAGGGGGGGGCGAGTGTCTACACCTTC